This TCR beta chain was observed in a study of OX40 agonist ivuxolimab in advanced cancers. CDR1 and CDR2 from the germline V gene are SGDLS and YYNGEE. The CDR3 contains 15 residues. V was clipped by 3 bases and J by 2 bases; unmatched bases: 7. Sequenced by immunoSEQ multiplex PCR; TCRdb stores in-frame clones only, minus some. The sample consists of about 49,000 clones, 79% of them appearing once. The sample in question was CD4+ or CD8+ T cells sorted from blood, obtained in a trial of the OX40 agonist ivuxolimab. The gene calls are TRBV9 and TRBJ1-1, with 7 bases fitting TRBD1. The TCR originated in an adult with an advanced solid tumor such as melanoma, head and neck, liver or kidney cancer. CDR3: CASSAYRGANTEAFF. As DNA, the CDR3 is TGTGCCAGCAGCGCATACAGGGGCGCAAACACTGAAGCTTTCTTT.